This T cell receptor beta chain appears in the sequencing data of a study of blood T cell repertoires in COVID-19. Looking at the study overall: The analysed material was cDNA or gDNA that came from T cells, B-cell-depleted T cells, or PBMCs.

This clone was counted only a few times. The CDR3 contains 18 residues. Trimming at V came to 4 bases and at J to 3 bases, leaving 13 bases not matched to a gene. The V gene's germline CDR1 is MDHEN and CDR2 SYDVKM. Repertoires were generated with immunoSEQ multiplex PCR, while TCRdb's copy carries only in-frame clones and drops some. This table holds about 70,000 clones, more than 75% found once. The sample taken for sequencing was peripheral blood. The clonotype originates from an elderly woman with active or convalescent COVID-19. The chain employs TRBV28 and TRBJ2-1; 9 nucleotides align to TRBD1. CDR3 loop: CASSSDRGIKGGYNEQFF. In nucleotides, the CDR3 is TGTGCCAGCAGTTCGGACAGGGGAATTAAAGGCGGCTACAATGAGCAGTTCTTC.